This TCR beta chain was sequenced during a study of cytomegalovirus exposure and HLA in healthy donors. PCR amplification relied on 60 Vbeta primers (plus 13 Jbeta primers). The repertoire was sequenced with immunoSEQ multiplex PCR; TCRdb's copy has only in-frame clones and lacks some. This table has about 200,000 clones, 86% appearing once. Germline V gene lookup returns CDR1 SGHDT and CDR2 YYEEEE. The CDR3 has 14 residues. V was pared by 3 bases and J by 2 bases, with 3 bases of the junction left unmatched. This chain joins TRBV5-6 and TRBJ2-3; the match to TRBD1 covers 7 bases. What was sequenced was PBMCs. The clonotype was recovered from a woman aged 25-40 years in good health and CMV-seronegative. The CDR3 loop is CASSWGTATDTQYF. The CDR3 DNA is TGTGCCAGCAGCTGGGGGACAGCCACAGATACGCAGTATTTT.